This TCR beta chain stems from a study of blood T cell repertoires in COVID-19 (dated by TCRdb to 2018 to 2020). At the level of the whole study: Collaborator samples came from the United States, Italy and Spain and covered acute and convalescent phases of COVID-19. The prospective study material was composed of cDNA or gDNA derived from T cells, B-cell-depleted T cells, or PBMCs. The dataset comprised deeply sampled blood TCRbeta repertoires from subjects exposed to, actively infected with, or recovered from COVID-19. The repertoires were released in a freely available public database meant as a resource for research on the immune response to SARS-CoV-2. Samples came from the ongoing ImmuneRACE study (first 160 participants) plus 1,254 subjects from 6 global collaborators. A de-identified subject ID, COVID-19 status, age in years and sex were almost always included in the sample metadata. Where available, HLA class I and class II types were taken from metadata supplied by the sample provider and were not determined by assay-based typing. Results and caveats for the whole study, not just this receptor: How much clinical and demographic metadata was included differed by source and by participant, and the metadata was provided uncurated.

Collaborating institutions collected whole blood in K2EDTA tubes following their own protocols. For TCRbeta analysis, collaborators shipped samples as frozen whole blood, isolated PBMCs, or DNA extracted from either of those sample types. TCRbeta CDR3 regions were amplified from genomic DNA by means of the immunoSEQ Assay, a bias-controlled multiplex PCR. In the source study's methods: Within the assay, amplification of reference gene primers was used to estimate how many nucleated cells each sample contained. To quantify the absolute abundance of each unique TCRbeta CDR3 rearrangement, sequence reads were collapsed and filtered. Productive Simpson clonality was computed per sample as the square root of Simpson's diversity index over productive rearrangements. TCRdb retrieved this table from immuneACCESS and kept in-frame rearrangements only. Not all clones are present; in checked studies, unresolved V genes account for under half, and no reason is known for the remainder. The DNA was the basis for D and trimming; V, J and clone size are from that table. The sample records about 93,000 clones, 80% of which are singletons. The top ten clonotypes cover around 17% of the sample.

Turning to this clone: It lacks a known antigen. Base qualities are not recorded, but no much larger clone differs from it by a single base.

Relative to germline, V is 0 bases shorter and J is 8 bases shorter, with 13 bases between their ends. CDR1 and CDR2 are drawn from the germline V gene: SGHTA, FQGTGA. Reading from cysteine to phenylalanine, the CDR3 counts 15 amino acids. Of all the DNA, just the CDR3 is kept, 45 bases in frame from base 1. In this chain, TRBV7-3 is recombined with TRBJ1-4, with TRBD1 perhaps the D gene, on 6 matching bases. The receptor comes from a human donor in a cohort sampled during active COVID-19. Material for sequencing was peripheral blood. The sequenced DNA: TGTGCCAGCAGCTTAACGGGCAGGGGAGGGGAAAAACTGTTTTTT. The encoded protein is CASSLTGRGGEKLFF.